This is a list of T cell receptor beta chains from one sample in a study of TIL therapy for anti-PD-1-resistant metastatic lung cancer. Profiled with immunoSEQ multiplex PCR; TCRdb holds only in-frame clones, not every one. The sample shows 36,000 or so clones, about 70% of them seen only once. The sequenced sample was blood, obtained at baseline. The receptor source for this set is a person between 25 and 80 years old with non-small cell lung cancer. Each CDR3 is given with its conserved first and last residue. A D gene is named only where the DNA matches it firmly. The listing skips clone size in some rows; elsewhere it reads once, few, many or a size class.

CSASAGLNRCF	TGCAGTGCTAGCGCGGGGCTTAACAGATGTTTC	TRBJ1-2	NA	NA	TRBV20-1
CASSLDSYGYTF	TGTGCCAGCAGCTTAGACAGCTATGGCTACACCTTC	TRBJ1-2	NA	NA	TRBV7-9
CATSRDRAGYEQYF	TGTGCCACCAGCAGAGATCGAGCGGGCTACGAGCAGTACTTC	TRBJ2-7	NA	NA	TRBV15
CASSESLGDTEAFF	TGCGCCAGCAGTGAGTCGTTGGGCGACACTGAAGCTTTCTTT	TRBJ1-1	NA	NA	TRBV10-1
CASSQDVLAGSTTDTQYF	TGTGCCAGCAGCCAAGATGTACTAGCGGGTTCCACCACAGATACGCAGTATTTT	TRBJ2-3	TRBD2	NA	TRBV4-2
CASSLIFLTDTQYF	TGTGCCAGCAGCTTGATTTTCTTGACAGATACGCAGTATTTT	TRBJ2-3	NA	NA	TRBV5-4
CASSEALGGGQPQHF	TGTGCCAGCAGTGAAGCGCTAGGGGGGGGACAGCCCCAGCATTTT	TRBJ1-5	NA	NA	TRBV6-1
CASSLEGLREETQYF	TGTGCCAGCAGCTTAGAGGGACTTCGGGAAGAGACCCAGTACTTC	TRBJ2-5	NA	few	TRBV7-9
CASSQDSAYRGEKLFF	TGCGCCAGCAGCCAAGATTCTGCTTACAGAGGTGAAAAACTGTTTTTT	TRBJ1-4	NA	NA	TRBV4-1
CASSQGVQETQYF	TGTGCCAGCAGTCAGGGGGTCCAAGAGACCCAGTACTTC	TRBJ2-5	TRBD1	NA	TRBV6-5
CASSPQGNRGGQPQHF	TGTGCCAGCAGCCCCCAAGGAAACAGGGGAGGGCAGCCCCAGCATTTT	TRBJ1-5	TRBD1	NA	TRBV4-2
CASSRGTGEGSNQPQHF	TGTGCCAGCAGCCGGGGGACAGGGGAGGGAAGCAATCAGCCCCAGCATTTT	TRBJ1-5	TRBD1	NA	TRBV7-8
CASSEPLRTGTGYTF	TGTGCCAGCAGTGAACCCCTCCGGACAGGGACTGGCTACACCTTC	TRBJ1-2	TRBD1	NA	TRBV2
CSVEGARGAPTDTQYF	TGCAGCGTTGAAGGGGCACGGGGGGCTCCCACAGATACGCAGTATTTT	TRBJ2-3	NA	NA	TRBV29-1
CASSLVTSGRYEQFF	TGTGCCAGCAGTTTAGTTACTAGCGGGAGGTATGAGCAGTTCTTC	TRBJ2-1	TRBD2	NA	TRBV28
CASSLMAFNEQFF	TGTGCCAGCAGTTTAATGGCTTTTAATGAGCAGTTCTTC	TRBJ2-1	NA	once	TRBV27
CASSLYRGGNTEAFF	TGTGCCAGTAGTCTGTACAGGGGAGGGAACACTGAAGCTTTCTTT	TRBJ1-1	TRBD1	NA	TRBV19
CASSLAPLAGVSYNEQFF	TGTGCCAGCAGCTTGGCCCCGCTAGCGGGGGTTTCCTACAATGAGCAGTTCTTC	TRBJ2-1	TRBD2	NA	TRBV5-5
CASSLGGQGAHEQYF	TGTGCCAGCAGCTTAGGGGGACAGGGGGCCCACGAGCAGTACTTC	TRBJ2-7	TRBD1	NA	TRBV7-8
CASSWTSATHEQYF	TGTGCCAGCAGCTGGACTAGCGCTACCCACGAGCAGTACTTC	TRBJ2-7	TRBD2	NA	TRBV28
CASTRRQGLNNEQFF	TGTGCCAGCACCCGGAGACAGGGGTTAAACAATGAGCAGTTCTTC	TRBJ2-1	TRBD1	NA	TRBV7-2
CASRPEIAGTNTGELFF	TGTGCCAGCAGACCTGAGATAGCGGGGACGAACACCGGGGAGCTGTTTTTT	TRBJ2-2	TRBD2	NA	TRBV7-9
CASSFGGSSYEQYF	TGTGCCAGCAGTTTTGGCGGGAGCTCCTACGAGCAGTACTTC	TRBJ2-7	TRBD2	NA	TRBV27
CASRPGQGALDTQYF	TGTGCCAGCAGGCCGGGACAGGGGGCTCTGGATACGCAGTATTTT	TRBJ2-3	TRBD1	NA	TRBV2
CASSQGLSGEVGELFF	TGTGCCAGCAGCCAAGGTCTTAGCGGGGAGGTCGGGGAGCTGTTTTTT	TRBJ2-2	TRBD2	NA	TRBV4-2
CASSRGTSGFNEQFF	TGTGCCAGCAGCCGGGGGACTAGCGGTTTCAATGAGCAGTTCTTC	TRBJ2-1	TRBD2	NA	TRBV5-4
CASRDQGQRHGYTF	TGTGCCAGCAGGGATCAGGGACAGAGACATGGCTACACCTTC	TRBJ1-2	TRBD1	NA	TRBV6-6
CASSKTGGGNSPLHF	TGTGCCAGCAGCAAGACAGGGGGCGGTAATTCACCCCTCCACTTT	TRBJ1-6	TRBD1	NA	TRBV7-2
CASRPPGGVDQPQHF	TGTGCCAGCAGACCCCCGGGAGGGGTGGATCAGCCCCAGCATTTT	TRBJ1-5	NA	few	TRBV7-9
CASSQGGDLITYNEQFF	TGCGCCAGCAGCCAGGGCGGGGACCTAATAACCTACAATGAGCAGTTCTTC	TRBJ2-1	NA	NA	TRBV4-3